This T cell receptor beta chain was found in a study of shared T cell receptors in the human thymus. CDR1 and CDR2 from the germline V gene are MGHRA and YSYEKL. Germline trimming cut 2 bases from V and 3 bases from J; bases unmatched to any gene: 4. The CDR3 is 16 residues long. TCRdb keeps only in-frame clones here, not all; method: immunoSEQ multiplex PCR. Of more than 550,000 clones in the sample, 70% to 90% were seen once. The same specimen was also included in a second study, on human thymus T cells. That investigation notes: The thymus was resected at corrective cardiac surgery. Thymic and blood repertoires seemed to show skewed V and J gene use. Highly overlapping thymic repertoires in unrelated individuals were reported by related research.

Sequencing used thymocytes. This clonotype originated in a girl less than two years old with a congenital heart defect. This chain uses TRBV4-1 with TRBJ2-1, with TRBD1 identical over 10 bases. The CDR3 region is CASSQPDRGHYNEQFF. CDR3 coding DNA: TGCGCCAGCAGCCAACCCGACAGGGGGCACTACAATGAGCAGTTCTTC.